This T cell receptor (beta chain) came from a study of blood T cell repertoires in COVID-19. Background on the study: Samples taken during acute and convalescent COVID-19 were collected in the United States, Italy and Spain.

Repertoires were generated with immunoSEQ multiplex PCR, while TCRdb's copy carries only in-frame clones and drops some. Of some 160,000 clones listed, around 81% were seen once; the top ten hold approximately 5%. The CDR3 length is 18 residues. Germline trimming cut 6 bases from V and 5 bases from J; bases unmatched to any gene: 17. Germline V lookup: CDR1 SGDLS, CDR2 YYNGEE. This sequence originates from a woman in her forties or fifties with acute or convalescent COVID-19. Sequencing used peripheral blood. The chain combines TRBV9 with TRBJ1-5; 10 nucleotides line up with TRBD1. CDR3 nucleotides: TGTGCCAGCAATGGGGACAGGGGCTCCTGCTCTGCATATCAGCCCCAGCATTTT. As protein: CASNGDRGSCSAYQPQHF.